This T cell receptor beta chain was sequenced in a study of T cells after yellow fever vaccination. Study-level findings and limits: Reappearance after the booster was seen for most primary-vaccination clones, at roughly 96% CD4 and 70% to 90% CD8.

This clonotype was detected a few times. Its target is not known. Via MiXCR, TCRdb re-called the 5' RACE reads, giving one row per CDR3 protein. In the table there are approximately 330,000 distinct CDR3 sequences, roughly 4.3% of which are singletons. The germline CDR1 and CDR2 sequences are SGHTA and FQGNSA. The trim removed 0 bases at V and 0 bases at J, leaving 2 bases unmatched. The CDR3 sequence is 16 residues long. This chain connects TRBV7-2 to TRBJ1-3; 7 bases map to TRBD1. The sequencing used PBMCs, collected 5 days after the yellow fever booster vaccination. The TCR originated in a man aged 18-30 years who received the YFV17D yellow fever vaccine. The CDR3 DNA follows: TGTGCCAGCAGCTTAGCGGGGACAGCCTCTGGAAACACCATATATTTT. This sequence encodes CASSLAGTASGNTIYF.